Each of the 9 T cell receptor beta chains below was sequenced from the same sample in a study of T cells in Graves' hyperthyroidism and ophthalmopathy. TCR beta CDR3 region amplification was performed from RNA transcripts. HTBI primers drove first-round RT-PCR of the TCR CDR3. Each CDR3 protein gets one entry after TCRdb re-called the multiplex PCR reads with MiXCR. The repertoire includes around 240,000 distinct CDR3 sequences, approximately 14% of them detected once, and about 14% sits in the top ten. The sequenced material came from blood. These receptors were obtained from a woman aged 40 to 49 with Graves' hyperthyroidism that later progressed to Graves' ophthalmopathy.

This clonotype came up many times. This chain joins TRBV15 and TRBJ2-7; D gene uncertain. The germline gives CDR1 LNHNV, CDR2 YYDKDF (reference sequence). V gave up 1 base and J gave up 4 bases, with 11 bases separating them. The CDR3 is made up of 14 amino acids. CDR3 DNA sequence: TGTGCCACCAGCAGAGGGACGGATTTTTACGAGCAGTACTTC. The encoded protein is CATSRGTDFYEQYF.

There are many counts of this clonotype. The V and J genes are TRBV5-5 and TRBJ2-3; D is perhaps TRBD1 (6 bases). Germline V gene data show CDR1 as SGHKS and CDR2 as YYEKEE (reference sequence). The CDR3 has 17 amino acids. Trimming pared 4 bases from V and 0 bases from J, leaving 18 bases between. The CDR3 reads CASSHRPQGLSTDTQYF. For the CDR3, the DNA is TGTGCCAGCAGCCATAGACCTCAGGGGCTCAGCACAGATACGCAGTATTTT.

The sample holds many counts of this clonotype. The J gene is TRBJ2-3, the V gene TRBV28; D possibly corresponds to TRBD2 (7 bases). This CDR3 has 18 amino acids. Germline CDR1 reads MDHEN; CDR2 reads SYDVKM. Trimming cost V 3 bases and J 4 bases, with 23 bases left between them. The CDR3 region has the DNA TGTGCCAGCAGTTTTCCGTGGGTGCGGGGGCTCCCACCAGATACGCAGTATTTT. It translates to CASSFPWVRGLPPDTQYF.

This clonotype was counted between two and nine times. The rearrangement links TRBV28 to TRBJ2-1; 10 bases map to TRBD2. The CDR3 covers 16 residues. CDR1 is MDHEN and CDR2 is SYDVKM in the germline V gene. V trimming: 6 bases; J trimming: 4 bases; junction bases outside the gene matches: 9. CDR3 DNA: TGTGCCAGCAGGATATCCTCTAGCGGGAGTTACAATGAGCAGTTCTTC. Protein sequence: CASRISSSGSYNEQFF.

The chain combines TRBV13 with TRBJ2-1; D remains unclear. CDR1 and CDR2 (germline): PRHDT, FYEKMQ (reference sequence). Trimming took off 0 bases at V and 12 bases at J, with 21 bases between the two ends. This CDR3 contains 16 residues. The CDR3 reads CASSLGEEKNGRMQFF. DNA of the CDR3: TGTGCCAGCAGCTTAGGCGAGGAGAAGAACGGAAGAATGCAGTTCTTC.

This clonotype was detected many times. This rearrangement joins TRBV5-1 to TRBJ2-1; D remains unclear. Germline CDR1 SGHRS, CDR2 YFSETQ. This CDR3 is 16 amino acids long. V was shortened by 0 bases and J by 0 bases, with 10 bases between the two germline ends. The CDR3 bases are TGCGCCAGCAGCTTGGGAACCGCCCGCTCCTACAATGAGCAGTTCTTC. Its translation is CASSLGTARSYNEQFF.

This clonotype was recorded many times. The chain employs TRBV27 and TRBJ2-7, with 9 nucleotides matching TRBD1. After removal of 10 bases from V and 3 bases from J, the junction contained 4 bases not matched to a gene. The CDR3 loop spans 12 amino acids. Germline-derived CDR1 and CDR2 are MNHEY and SMNVEV (reference sequence). The CDR3 spells CATMGQGYEQYF. CDR3 coding DNA: TGTGCCACCATGGGACAGGGCTACGAGCAGTACTTC.

This chain joins TRBV11-2 and TRBJ2-7; 12 nucleotides line up with TRBD2. Germline-derived CDR1 and CDR2 are SGHAT and FQNNGV. This CDR3 spans 17 amino acids. V trimming: 2 bases; J trimming: 9 bases; junction bases outside the gene matches: 14. The CDR3 DNA is TGTGCCAGCAGCTTACCTGGTTGGTCTAGCGGGAGGGATCGGCAGTACTTC. This translates into CASSLPGWSSGRDRQYF.

This clonotype was recorded many times. This chain joins TRBV27 and TRBJ1-1, with 7 bases lining up with TRBD1. CDR1 is MNHEY and CDR2 is SMNVEV in the germline V gene (reference sequence). After removal of 4 bases from V and 7 bases from J, the junction contained 12 bases not matched to a gene. The CDR3 length is 15 residues. CDR3 nucleotide sequence: TGTGCCAGCAGTTCCTTCGAGACAGGGAGTGGTGAAGCTTTCTTT. Its translation: CASSSFETGSGEAFF.